This entry lists 18 T cell receptor beta chains sequenced from one sample in a study of blood T cells in healthy people across ages. It was with a sample-barcoded 5' primer and a J-beta primer mix that a second PCR of roughly 7 to 12 cycles was run. TCRdb ran MiXCR on the 5' RACE reads and lists one entry per CDR3 protein. The sample lists under 800,000 distinct CDR3 sequences; more than 40% were seen once. The sample comprised blood. Source of these receptors: a woman aged 55-69 years in good health.

Only a few counts were recorded for this clonotype. This chain connects TRBV5-1 to TRBJ2-3, with 10 bases identical to TRBD2. Trimming cost V 3 bases and J 6 bases; bases outside gene matches: 7. Germline CDR1 SGHRS, CDR2 YFSETQ. This CDR3 is 15 amino acids long. CDR3: CASSYGTSDSDTQYF. CDR3 DNA sequence: TGCGCCAGCAGCTACGGGACTAGCGATTCGGATACGCAGTATTTT.

This clonotype was found a few times. The chain is built from TRBV6-2 or TRBV6-3 and TRBJ2-5; possibly TRBD1 or TRBD2 for D (5 bases each). Trimming cost V 2 bases and J 11 bases, with 18 bases left between them. The CDR3 loop spans 14 amino acids. Per the germline V gene, CDR1 is MNHEY and CDR2 is SVGEGT. The CDR3 here is CASSYTGARNKQYF. In DNA form, the CDR3 reads TGTGCCAGCAGTTACACCGGGGCCCGAAATAAGCAGTACTTC.

The gene calls are TRBV6-4 and TRBJ2-1; D possibly corresponds to TRBD1 (5 bases). V lost 3 bases and J lost 6, with 15 bases in between. CDR1 and CDR2 from the germline V gene are MRHNA and SNTAGT. The length of the CDR3 is 15 residues. CDR3 in amino acids: CASSEGRSPSNEQFF. The CDR3 region has the DNA TGTGCCAGCAGTGAGGGGCGTTCCCCTAGCAATGAGCAGTTCTTC.

The rearrangement links TRBV7-9 to TRBJ1-1; unclear D gene. This CDR3 has 15 amino acids. The germline V gene encodes CDR1 SEHNR and CDR2 FQNEAQ (reference sequence). Between the trimmed V and J ends, which lost 1 base and 0 bases, there was a span of 9 bases. CDR3 loop: CASSLVEAMNTEAFF. DNA of the CDR3: TGTGCCAGCAGCTTAGTGGAGGCTATGAACACTGAAGCTTTCTTT.

The CDR3 region has the DNA TGCGCCAGCAGCTTGGAGGGGCTAGCGGGGGGAAAACCAGATACGCAGTATTTT. Its protein product is CASSLEGLAGGKPDTQYF. The chain carries TRBV5-1 and TRBJ2-3; 11 bases match TRBD2. Per germline, CDR1 SGHRS and CDR2 YFSETQ. This CDR3 comprises 18 residues. The trim removed 0 bases at V and 4 bases at J, leaving 10 bases unmatched. Combining the CDR3 with reference TRBV5-1 and TRBJ2-3 gives the whole variable domain KAGVTQTPRYLIKTRGQQVTLSCSPISGHRSVSWYQQTPGQGLQFLFEYFSETQRNKGNFPGRFSGRQFSNSRSEMNVSTLELGDSALYLCASSLEGLAGGKPDTQYFGPGTRLTVL.

V gene TRBV27 combines with J gene TRBJ2-2; 8 bases fit TRBD2. The CDR3 consists of 14 residues. Germline loops: CDR1 MNHEY, CDR2 SMNVEV (reference sequence). J lost 4 bases, V lost 11 bases, and 9 bases had no gene match. The chain's CDR3 is CASQASGGTGELFF. CDR3 DNA sequence: TGTGCCTCCCAAGCCAGCGGGGGCACCGGGGAGCTGTTTTTT.

This clonotype was observed a single time. The chain employs TRBV3-1 and TRBJ2-1; tentatively, D is TRBD1 (8 bases). The germline V and J ends were trimmed by 5 bases and 9 bases, with 17 bases remaining between them. The CDR3 covers 14 residues. From germline, CDR1 is LGHDT and CDR2 YNNKEL (reference sequence). The CDR3 region has the DNA TGTGCCAGCAGCACACAGGGGGGGCGGCGTGAGCAGTTCTTC. It is translated as CASSTQGGRREQFF.

In its sample, this clonotype was seen a few times. The chain links TRBV5-5 to TRBJ1-2; D is perhaps TRBD1 (6 bases). Trimming removed 0 bases from V and 0 bases from J, with 9 bases in between. In germline, CDR1 is SGHKS, CDR2 YYEKEE (reference sequence). This CDR3 is built from 15 residues. The CDR3 nucleotides read TGTGCCAGCAGCTTGGAAGGGGGGCCTAACTATGGCTACACCTTC. It translates to CASSLEGGPNYGYTF.

A word on this clonotype: A much larger clone is a single base away; this may be a read error. The V call is TRBV20-1, the J call TRBJ2-3; D unclear. This CDR3 is built from 9 residues. Germline V gene lookup returns CDR1 DFQATT and CDR2 SNEGSKA (reference sequence). This chain's CDR3 is CGAPDTQYF. For the CDR3, the DNA is TGCGGTGCCCCAGATACGCAGTATTTT.

About this clonotype itself: Being one base from a much bigger clone, this may be a read error. This sequence joins TRBV5-1 and TRBJ2-7; D is uncertain. The germline V gene has CDR1 SGHRS and CDR2 YFSETQ. The V end was cut by 5 bases, the J end by 6 bases, with 15 bases between. This CDR3 has 13 amino acids. CDR3 sequence reads: CASSNGEGSEQYF. In nucleotides, the CDR3 is TGCGCCAGCAGTAACGGCGAAGGTTCCGAGCAGTACTTC.

The chain combines TRBV18 with TRBJ1-4; 8 bases fit TRBD1. The ends lost 6 bases at V and 8 bases at J; junction bases unmatched: 20. The length of the CDR3 is 18 residues. Germline V gene data show CDR1 as KGHSH and CDR2 as LQKENI. The CDR3 DNA is TGTGCCAGCTCTCCGTCAACAGGGATGACGACAGGGGCCGAAAAACTGTTTTTT. This codes for CASSPSTGMTTGAEKLFF.

The chain is built from TRBV28 and TRBJ1-5; tentatively, D is TRBD1 (5 bases). The CDR3 runs 16 residues. Trimming cost V 1 base and J 3 bases, with 13 bases left between them. CDR1 and CDR2 from the germline V gene are MDHEN and SYDVKM. This CDR3 is CASSLFGRADNQPQHF. DNA of the CDR3: TGTGCCAGCAGTTTATTCGGCAGGGCAGACAATCAGCCCCAGCATTTT.

This chain connects TRBV4-1 to TRBJ2-1; D perhaps matches TRBD1 (5 bases). Trimming removed 4 bases from V and 2 bases from J, with 15 bases in between. CDR1 and CDR2 from the germline V gene are MGHRA and YSYEKL. The CDR3 has 16 residues. This CDR3 reads CASSRHDSGAYNEQFF. In DNA, the CDR3 is TGCGCCAGCAGCCGTCATGACAGTGGGGCCTACAATGAGCAGTTCTTC.

V and J are TRBV6-2 or TRBV6-3 and TRBJ2-5; no reliable D call. The J call may be incorrect, as the DNA end agrees better with TRBJ2-7. Germline lookup yields CDR1 MNHEY and CDR2 SVGEGT. This CDR3 contains 14 residues. The CDR3 is CASNLRRTLYEQYF. CDR3 DNA: TGTGCCAGCAACCTGAGGCGGACCCTCTACGAGCAGTACTTC.

This clonotype has a handful of counts. The rearrangement uses TRBV3-1 and TRBJ1-5; 7 nucleotides align to TRBD1. Germline loops: CDR1 LGHDT, CDR2 YNNKEL (reference sequence). Losses at the gene ends were 5 bases for V and 8 bases for J; bases not matched to a gene: 9. The CDR3 runs 14 residues. The CDR3 here is CASSATTGFEPQHF. The CDR3 bases are TGTGCCAGCAGCGCCACGACAGGGTTCGAGCCCCAGCATTTT.

V gene TRBV20-1 combines with J gene TRBJ1-1; D gene uncertain. The ends were cut back, 4 bases at V and 4 bases at J, with 10 bases in the middle. This CDR3 has 12 residues. Germline V gives CDR1 DFQATT, CDR2 SNEGSKA (reference sequence). CDR3 nucleotides: TGCAGTGCTATCCTCTTTGGCACTGAAGCTTTCTTT. Its translation: CSAILFGTEAFF.

This chain joins TRBV12-3 or TRBV12-4 and TRBJ1-2; D may be TRBD1 (5 bases). The germline V and J ends were trimmed by 2 bases and 6 bases, with 16 bases remaining between them. The CDR3 loop spans 15 amino acids. The CDR3 DNA is TGTGCCAGCAGTTTATTTGGGCAGGGAGGCGATGGCTACACCTTC. Translation: CASSLFGQGGDGYTF.

This sequence joins TRBV6-2 or TRBV6-3 and TRBJ2-3, with 11 bases matching TRBD2. The germline V gene has CDR1 MNHEY and CDR2 SVGEGT. The CDR3 has 15 residues. Trimming at V came to 7 bases and at J to 2 bases, leaving 5 bases not matched to a gene. This CDR3 reads CASTLTSGNTDTQYF. The CDR3 nucleotides read TGTGCCAGCACTCTGACTAGCGGGAACACAGATACGCAGTATTTT.